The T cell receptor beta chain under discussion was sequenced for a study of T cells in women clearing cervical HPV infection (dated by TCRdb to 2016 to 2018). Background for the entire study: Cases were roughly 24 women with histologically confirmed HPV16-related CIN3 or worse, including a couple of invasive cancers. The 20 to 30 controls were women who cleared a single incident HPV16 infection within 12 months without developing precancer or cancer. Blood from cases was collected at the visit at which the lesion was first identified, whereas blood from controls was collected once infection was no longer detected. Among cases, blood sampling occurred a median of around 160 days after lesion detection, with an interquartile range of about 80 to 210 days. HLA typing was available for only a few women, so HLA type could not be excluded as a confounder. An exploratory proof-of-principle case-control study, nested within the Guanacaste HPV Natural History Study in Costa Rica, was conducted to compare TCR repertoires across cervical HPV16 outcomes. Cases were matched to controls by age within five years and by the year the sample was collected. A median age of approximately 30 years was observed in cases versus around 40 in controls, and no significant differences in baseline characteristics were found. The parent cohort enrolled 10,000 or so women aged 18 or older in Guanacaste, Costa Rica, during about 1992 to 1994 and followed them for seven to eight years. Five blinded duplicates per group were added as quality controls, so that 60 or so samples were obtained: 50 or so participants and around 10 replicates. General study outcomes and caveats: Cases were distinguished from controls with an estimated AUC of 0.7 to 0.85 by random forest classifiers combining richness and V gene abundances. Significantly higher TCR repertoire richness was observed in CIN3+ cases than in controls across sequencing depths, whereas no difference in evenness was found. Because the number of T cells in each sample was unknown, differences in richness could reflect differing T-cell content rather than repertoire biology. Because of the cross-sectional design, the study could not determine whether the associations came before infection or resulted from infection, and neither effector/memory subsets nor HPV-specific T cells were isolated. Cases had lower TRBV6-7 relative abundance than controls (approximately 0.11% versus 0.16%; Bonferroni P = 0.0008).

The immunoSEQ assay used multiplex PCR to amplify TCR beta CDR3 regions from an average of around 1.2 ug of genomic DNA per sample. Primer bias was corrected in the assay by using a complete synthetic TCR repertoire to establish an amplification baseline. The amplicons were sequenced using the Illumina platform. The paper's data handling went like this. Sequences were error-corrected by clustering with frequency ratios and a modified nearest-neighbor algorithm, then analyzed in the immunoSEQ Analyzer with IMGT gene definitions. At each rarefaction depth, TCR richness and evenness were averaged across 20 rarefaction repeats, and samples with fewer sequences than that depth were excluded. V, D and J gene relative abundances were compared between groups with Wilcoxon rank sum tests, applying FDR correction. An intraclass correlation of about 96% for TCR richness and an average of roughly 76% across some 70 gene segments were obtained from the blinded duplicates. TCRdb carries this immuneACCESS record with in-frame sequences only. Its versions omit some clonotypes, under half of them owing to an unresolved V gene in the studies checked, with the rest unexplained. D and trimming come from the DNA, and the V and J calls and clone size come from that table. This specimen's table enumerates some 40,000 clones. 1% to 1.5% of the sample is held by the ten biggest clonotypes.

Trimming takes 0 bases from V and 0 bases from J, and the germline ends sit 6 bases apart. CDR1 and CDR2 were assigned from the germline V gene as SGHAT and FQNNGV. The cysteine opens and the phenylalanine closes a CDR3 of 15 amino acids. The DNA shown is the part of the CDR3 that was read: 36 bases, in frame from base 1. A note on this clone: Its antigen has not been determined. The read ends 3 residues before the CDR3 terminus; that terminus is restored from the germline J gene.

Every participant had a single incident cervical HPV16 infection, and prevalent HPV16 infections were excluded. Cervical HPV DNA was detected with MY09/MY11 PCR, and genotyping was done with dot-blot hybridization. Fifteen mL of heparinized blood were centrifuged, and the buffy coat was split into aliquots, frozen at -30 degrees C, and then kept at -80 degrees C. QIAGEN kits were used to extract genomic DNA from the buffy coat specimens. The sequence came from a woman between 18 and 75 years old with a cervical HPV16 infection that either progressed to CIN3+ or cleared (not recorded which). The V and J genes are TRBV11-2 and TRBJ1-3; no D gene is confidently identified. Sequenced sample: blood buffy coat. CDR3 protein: CASSLDPGSGNTIYF. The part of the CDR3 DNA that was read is TGTGCCAGCAGCTTAGATCCAGGCTCTGGAAACACC.